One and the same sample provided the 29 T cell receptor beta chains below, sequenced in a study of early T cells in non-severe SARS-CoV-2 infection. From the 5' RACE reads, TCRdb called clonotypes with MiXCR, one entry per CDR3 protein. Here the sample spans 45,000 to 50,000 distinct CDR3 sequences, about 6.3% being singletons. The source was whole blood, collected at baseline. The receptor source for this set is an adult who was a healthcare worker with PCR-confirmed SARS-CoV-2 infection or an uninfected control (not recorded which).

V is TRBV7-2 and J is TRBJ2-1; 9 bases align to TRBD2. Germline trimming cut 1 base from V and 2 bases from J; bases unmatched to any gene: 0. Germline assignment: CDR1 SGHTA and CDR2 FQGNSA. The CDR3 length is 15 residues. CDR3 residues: CASSLERGAYNEQFF. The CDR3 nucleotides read TGTGCCAGCAGCTTAGAGCGGGGGGCCTACAATGAGCAGTTCTTC.

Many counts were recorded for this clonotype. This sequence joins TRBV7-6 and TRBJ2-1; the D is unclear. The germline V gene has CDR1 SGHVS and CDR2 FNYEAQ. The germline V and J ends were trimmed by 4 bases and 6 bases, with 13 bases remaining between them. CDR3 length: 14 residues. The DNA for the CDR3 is TGTGCCAGCAGCTCTAGTGGGTGGGGCAATGAGCAGTTCTTC. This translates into CASSSSGWGNEQFF.

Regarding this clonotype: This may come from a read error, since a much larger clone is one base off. The CDR3 bases are TGTGCCAGCAGCTTAGACAGGGGCTGCGAGCAGTACTTC. Its translation: CASSLDRGCEQYF. The rearrangement uses TRBV7-9 and TRBJ2-7, with 7 bases identical to TRBD1. V was clipped by 1 base and J by 6 bases; unmatched bases: 3. The CDR3 has 13 amino acids. The germline CDR1 and CDR2 sequences are SEHNR and FQNEAQ (reference sequence).

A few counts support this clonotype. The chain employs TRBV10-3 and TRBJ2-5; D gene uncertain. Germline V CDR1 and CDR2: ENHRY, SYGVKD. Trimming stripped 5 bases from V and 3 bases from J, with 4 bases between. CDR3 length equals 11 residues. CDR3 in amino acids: CAISSKETQYF. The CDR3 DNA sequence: TGTGCCATCAGTTCAAAAGAGACCCAGTACTTC.

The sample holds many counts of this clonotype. The CDR3 is CASSPGGFSYEQYF. CDR3 DNA: TGTGCCAGCTCACCAGGGGGTTTCTCCTACGAGCAGTACTTC. This sequence joins TRBV18 and TRBJ2-7; either TRBD1 or TRBD2 may fit D (5 bases each). This CDR3 contains 14 residues. V lost 2 bases and J lost 0, with 8 bases in between. Germline CDR1 is KGHSH and CDR2 is LQKENI.

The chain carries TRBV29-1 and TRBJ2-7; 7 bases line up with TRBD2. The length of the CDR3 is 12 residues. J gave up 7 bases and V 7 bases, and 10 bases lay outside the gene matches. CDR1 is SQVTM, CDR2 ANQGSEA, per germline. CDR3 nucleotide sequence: TGCAGCGCCCCGGGACCCGGGGGGGAGCAGTACTTC. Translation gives CSAPGPGGEQYF.

CDR3 in amino acids: CASSRSKNTEAFF. The CDR3 nucleotides are TGTGCCAGCAGTCGCAGCAAGAACACTGAAGCTTTCTTT. This rearrangement joins TRBV6-5 to TRBJ1-1; no definite D call. The germline V and J ends were trimmed by 5 bases and 1 base, with 8 bases remaining between them. CDR1 and CDR2 from the germline V gene are MNHEY and SVGAGI. CDR3 length equals 13 residues.

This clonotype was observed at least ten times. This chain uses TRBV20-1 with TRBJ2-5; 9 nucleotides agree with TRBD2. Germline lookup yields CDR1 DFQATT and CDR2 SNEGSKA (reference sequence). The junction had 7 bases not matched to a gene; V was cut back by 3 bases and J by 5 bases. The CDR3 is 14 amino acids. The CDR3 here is CSASNRGGAETQYF. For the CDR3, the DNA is TGCAGTGCTAGTAATCGCGGGGGGGCGGAGACCCAGTACTTC.

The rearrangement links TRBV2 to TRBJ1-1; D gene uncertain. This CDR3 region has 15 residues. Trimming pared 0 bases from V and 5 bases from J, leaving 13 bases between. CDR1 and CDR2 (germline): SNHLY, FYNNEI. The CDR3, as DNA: TGTGCCAGCAGTGAAGCGCTGATTGCGGCTACTGAAGCTTTCTTT. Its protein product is CASSEALIAATEAFF.

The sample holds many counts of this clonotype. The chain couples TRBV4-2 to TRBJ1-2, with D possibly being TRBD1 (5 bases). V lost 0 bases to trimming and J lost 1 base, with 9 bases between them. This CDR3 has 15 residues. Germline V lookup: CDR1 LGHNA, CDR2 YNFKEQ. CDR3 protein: CASSQDTGRNYGYTF. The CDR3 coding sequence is TGTGCCAGCAGCCAAGATACAGGCCGTAACTATGGCTACACCTTC.

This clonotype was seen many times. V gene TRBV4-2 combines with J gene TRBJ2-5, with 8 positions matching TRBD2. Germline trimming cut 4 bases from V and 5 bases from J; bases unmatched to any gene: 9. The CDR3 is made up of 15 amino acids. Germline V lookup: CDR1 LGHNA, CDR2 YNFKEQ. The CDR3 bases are TGTGCCAGCAGCCCCGAAACGGGGGGGGGCGAGACCCAGTACTTC. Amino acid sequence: CASSPETGGGETQYF.

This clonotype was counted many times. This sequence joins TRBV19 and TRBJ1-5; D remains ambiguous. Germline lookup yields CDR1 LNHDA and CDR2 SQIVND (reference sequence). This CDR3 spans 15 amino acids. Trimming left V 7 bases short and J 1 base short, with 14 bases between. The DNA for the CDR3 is TGTGCCAGTAACTATCTGTCCGGGAGCAATCAGCCCCAGCATTTT. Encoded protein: CASNYLSGSNQPQHF.

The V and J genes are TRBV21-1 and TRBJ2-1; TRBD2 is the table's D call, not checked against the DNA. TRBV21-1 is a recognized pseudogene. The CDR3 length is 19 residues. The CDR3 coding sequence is TGTGCCAGCAGCAGAACTAGCGGGGGGCCCCCGAGCTCCTACAATGAGCAGTTCTTC. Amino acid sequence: CASSRTSGGPPSSYNEQFF.

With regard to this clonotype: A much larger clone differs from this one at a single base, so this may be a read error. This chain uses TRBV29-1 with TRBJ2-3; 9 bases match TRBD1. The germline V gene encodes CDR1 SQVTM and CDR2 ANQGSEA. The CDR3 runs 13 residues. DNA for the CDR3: TGCAGCGGAGGACAGGGGCAAACAGAAACGCAGTATTTT. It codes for CSGGQGQTETQYF.

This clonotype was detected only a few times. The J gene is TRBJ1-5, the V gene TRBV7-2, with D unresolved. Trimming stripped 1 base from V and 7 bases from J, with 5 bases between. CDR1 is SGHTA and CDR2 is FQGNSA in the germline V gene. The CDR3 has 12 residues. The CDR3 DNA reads TGTGCCAGCAGCTTAGGACGGCAGCCCCAGCATTTT. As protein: CASSLGRQPQHF.

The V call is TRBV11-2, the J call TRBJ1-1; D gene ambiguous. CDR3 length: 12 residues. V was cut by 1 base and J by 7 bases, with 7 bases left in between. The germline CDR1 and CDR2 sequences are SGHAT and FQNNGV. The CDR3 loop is CASSLVRHEAFF. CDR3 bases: TGTGCCAGCAGCTTAGTACGACATGAAGCTTTCTTT.

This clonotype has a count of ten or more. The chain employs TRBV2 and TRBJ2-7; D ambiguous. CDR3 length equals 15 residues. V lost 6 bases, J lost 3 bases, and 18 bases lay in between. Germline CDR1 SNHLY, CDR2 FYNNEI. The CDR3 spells CASSPREIALYEQYF. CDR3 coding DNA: TGTGCCAGCAGCCCAAGAGAGATCGCCCTCTACGAGCAGTACTTC. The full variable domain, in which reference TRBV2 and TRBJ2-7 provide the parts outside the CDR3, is EPEVTQTPSHQVTQMGQEVILRCVPISNHLYFYWYRQILGQKVEFLVSFYNNEISEKSEIFDDQFSVERPDGSNFTLKIRSTKLEDSAMYFCASSPREIALYEQYFGPGTRLTVT.

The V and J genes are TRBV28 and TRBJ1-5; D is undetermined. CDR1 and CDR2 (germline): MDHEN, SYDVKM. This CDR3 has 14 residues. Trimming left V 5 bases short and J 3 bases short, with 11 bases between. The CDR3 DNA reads TGTGCCAGCAGTCCCCGGGGATTCAATCAGCCCCAGCATTTT. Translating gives CASSPRGFNQPQHF.

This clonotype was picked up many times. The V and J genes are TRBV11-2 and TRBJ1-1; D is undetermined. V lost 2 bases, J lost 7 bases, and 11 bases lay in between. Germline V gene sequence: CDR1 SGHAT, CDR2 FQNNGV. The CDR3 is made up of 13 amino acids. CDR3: CASSLRSLNEAFF. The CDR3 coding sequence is TGTGCCAGCAGCTTACGATCCCTAAATGAAGCTTTCTTT.

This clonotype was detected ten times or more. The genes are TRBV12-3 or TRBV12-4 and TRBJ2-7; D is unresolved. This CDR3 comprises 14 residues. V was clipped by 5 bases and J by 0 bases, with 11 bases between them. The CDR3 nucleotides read TGTGCCAGCAGTCCAAATCCCCCCTCCTACGAGCAGTACTTC. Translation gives CASSPNPPSYEQYF.

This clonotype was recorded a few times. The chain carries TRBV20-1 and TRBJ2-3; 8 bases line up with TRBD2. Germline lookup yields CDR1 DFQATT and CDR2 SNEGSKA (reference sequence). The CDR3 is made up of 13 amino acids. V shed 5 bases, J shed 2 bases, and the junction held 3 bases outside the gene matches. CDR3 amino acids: CSAVAGLTDTQYF. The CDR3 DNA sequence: TGCAGTGCTGTAGCGGGGCTCACAGATACGCAGTATTTT.

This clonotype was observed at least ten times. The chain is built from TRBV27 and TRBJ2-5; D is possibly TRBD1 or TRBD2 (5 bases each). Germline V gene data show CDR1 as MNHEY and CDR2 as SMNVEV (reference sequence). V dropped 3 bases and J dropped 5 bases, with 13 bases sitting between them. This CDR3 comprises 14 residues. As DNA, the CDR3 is TGTGCCAGCAGTTTGACTTGGGGCGGGGAGACCCAGTACTTC. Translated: CASSLTWGGETQYF.

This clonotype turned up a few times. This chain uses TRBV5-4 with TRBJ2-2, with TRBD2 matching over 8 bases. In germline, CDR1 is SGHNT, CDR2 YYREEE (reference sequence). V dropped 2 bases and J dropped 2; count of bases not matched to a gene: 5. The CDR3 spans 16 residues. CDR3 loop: CASSFLAGHNTGELFF. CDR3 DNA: TGTGCCAGCAGCTTTTTAGCGGGGCATAACACCGGGGAGCTGTTTTTT.

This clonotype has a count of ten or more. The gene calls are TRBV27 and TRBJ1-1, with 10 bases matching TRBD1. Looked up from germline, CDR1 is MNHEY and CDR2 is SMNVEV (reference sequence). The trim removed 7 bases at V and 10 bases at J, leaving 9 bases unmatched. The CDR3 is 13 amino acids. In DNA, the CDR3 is TGTGCCAGCAAACGTCGTGACAGGGGGCGAGCTTTCTTT. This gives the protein CASKRRDRGRAFF.

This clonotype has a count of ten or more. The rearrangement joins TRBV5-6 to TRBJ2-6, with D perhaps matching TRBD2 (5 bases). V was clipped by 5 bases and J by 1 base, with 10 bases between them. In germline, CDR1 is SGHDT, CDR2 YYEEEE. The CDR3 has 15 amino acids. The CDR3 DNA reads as TGTGCCAGCAGTTGGGAGACATCTGGGGCCAACGTCCTGACTTTC. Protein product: CASSWETSGANVLTF.

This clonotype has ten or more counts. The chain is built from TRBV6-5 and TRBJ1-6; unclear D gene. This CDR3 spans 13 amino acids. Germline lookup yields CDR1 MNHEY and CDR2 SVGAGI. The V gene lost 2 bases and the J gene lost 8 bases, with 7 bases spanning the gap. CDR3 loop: CASSYGRDSPLHF. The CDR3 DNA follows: TGTGCCAGCAGTTACGGTCGAGATTCACCCCTCCACTTT.

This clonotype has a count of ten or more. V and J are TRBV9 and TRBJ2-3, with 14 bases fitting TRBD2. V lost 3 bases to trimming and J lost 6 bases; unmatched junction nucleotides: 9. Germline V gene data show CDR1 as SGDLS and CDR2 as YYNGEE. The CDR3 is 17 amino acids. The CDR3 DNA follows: TGTGCCAGCAGCGGGACTAGCGGGGGGCTGGGGTCGGATACGCAGTATTTT. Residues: CASSGTSGGLGSDTQYF.

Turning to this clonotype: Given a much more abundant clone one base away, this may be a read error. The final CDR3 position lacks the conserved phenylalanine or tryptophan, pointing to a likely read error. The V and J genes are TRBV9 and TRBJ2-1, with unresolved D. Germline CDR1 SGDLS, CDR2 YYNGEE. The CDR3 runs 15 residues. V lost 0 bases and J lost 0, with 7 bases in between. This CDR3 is CASSVARFSYNEQFS. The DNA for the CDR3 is TGTGCCAGCAGCGTAGCCAGGTTCTCCTACAATGAGCAGTTCTCC.

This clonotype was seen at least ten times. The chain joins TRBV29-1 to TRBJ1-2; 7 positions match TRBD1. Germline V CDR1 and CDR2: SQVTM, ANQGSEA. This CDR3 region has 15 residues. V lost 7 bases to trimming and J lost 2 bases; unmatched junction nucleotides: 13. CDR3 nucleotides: TGCAGCGGAGGAACGGACTCAGGGGGGAACTATGGCTACACCTTC. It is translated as CSGGTDSGGNYGYTF.